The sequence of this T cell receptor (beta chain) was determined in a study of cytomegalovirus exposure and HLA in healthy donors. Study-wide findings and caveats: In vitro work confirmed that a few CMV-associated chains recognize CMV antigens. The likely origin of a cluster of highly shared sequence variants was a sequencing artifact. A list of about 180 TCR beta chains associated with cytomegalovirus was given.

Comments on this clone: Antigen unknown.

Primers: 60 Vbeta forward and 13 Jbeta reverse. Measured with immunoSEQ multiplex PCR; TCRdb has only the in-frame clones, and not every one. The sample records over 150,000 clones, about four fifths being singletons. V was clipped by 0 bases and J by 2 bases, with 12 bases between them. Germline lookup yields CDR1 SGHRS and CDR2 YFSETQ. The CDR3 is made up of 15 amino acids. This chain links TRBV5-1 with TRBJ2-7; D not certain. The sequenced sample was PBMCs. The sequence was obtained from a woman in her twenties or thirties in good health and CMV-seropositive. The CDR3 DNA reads TGCGCCAGCAGCTTGGCCGGGTCCGCACCCTACGAGCAGTACTTC. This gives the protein CASSLAGSAPYEQYF.